The T cell receptor beta chain described here comes from a study of shared clonotypes between healthy human individuals. As for the study in general: A donor's plate count was three for CD4 naive and three for CD4 memory; CD8 naive had two and CD8 memory one.

The method was immunoSEQ multiplex PCR; TCRdb's version includes in-frame clones alone and lacks a portion of them. This table holds about 1,800,000 clones, over 85% found once. CDR3 length: 14 residues. V lost 1 base and J lost 5; bases outside the gene matches: 2. Germline V CDR1 and CDR2: SNHLY, FYNNEI. Only CD45RO-negative cells positively selected for CCR7 counted as naive CD8 cells, so terminally differentiated effector memory CD45RA+ cells were excluded. In regard to this clone: Other DNA sequences in the sample encode the same CDR3.

V usage is TRBV2 and J usage is TRBJ1-5, with 7 nucleotides matching TRBD1. What was sequenced was naive CD8+ T cells sorted from blood. The source of this sequence is a man younger than 30 in good health. CDR3 region: CASSEGQGDQPQHF. As DNA, the CDR3 is TGTGCCAGCAGTGAAGGACAGGGTGATCAGCCCCAGCATTTT.